This T cell receptor (beta chain) was sequenced during a study of neoadjuvant anti-PD-1 for oral cavity cancer. This clone was picked up one time. Libraries were prepared by immunoSEQ multiplex PCR; TCRdb keeps only in-frame clonotypes and omits some of them. The data show about 14,000 clones, roughly two thirds seen once. The input for sequencing was PBMCs, taken before nivolumab (anti-PD-1) treatment. The TCR was taken from a person aged 40-85 years with oral cavity squamous cell carcinoma.

The CDR3 loop is CASSTGNGANVLTF. In DNA, the CDR3 is TGTGCCAGCAGTACAGGGAATGGGGCCAACGTCCTGACTTTC. The chain employs TRBV27 and TRBJ2-6; D possibly corresponds to TRBD1 (6 bases). In germline, CDR1 is MNHEY, CDR2 SMNVEV (reference sequence). The CDR3 is made up of 14 amino acids. The V end lost 5 bases, the J end lost 3 bases, and 8 bases lay between the germline ends.